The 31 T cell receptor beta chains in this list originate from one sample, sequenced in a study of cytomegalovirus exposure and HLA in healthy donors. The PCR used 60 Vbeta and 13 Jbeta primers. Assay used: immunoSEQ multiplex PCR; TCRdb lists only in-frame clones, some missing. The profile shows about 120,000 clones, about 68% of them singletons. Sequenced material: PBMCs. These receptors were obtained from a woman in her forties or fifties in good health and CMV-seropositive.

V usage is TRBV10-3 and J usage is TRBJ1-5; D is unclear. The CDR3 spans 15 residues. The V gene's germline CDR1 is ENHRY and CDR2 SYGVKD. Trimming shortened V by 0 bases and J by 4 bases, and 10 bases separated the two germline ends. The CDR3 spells CAISESREINQPQHF. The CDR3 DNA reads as TGTGCCATCAGTGAGTCTCGAGAGATTAATCAGCCCCAGCATTTT.

Here the CDR3 reads CASREWDRDTEAFF. CDR3 in DNA: TGTGCCAGTAGAGAATGGGACAGGGACACTGAAGCTTTCTTT. V is TRBV19 and J is TRBJ1-1, with TRBD1 matching over 9 bases. Looked up from germline, CDR1 is LNHDA and CDR2 is SQIVND (reference sequence). J lost 3 bases, V lost 6 bases, and 5 bases had no gene match. The CDR3 totals 14 residues.

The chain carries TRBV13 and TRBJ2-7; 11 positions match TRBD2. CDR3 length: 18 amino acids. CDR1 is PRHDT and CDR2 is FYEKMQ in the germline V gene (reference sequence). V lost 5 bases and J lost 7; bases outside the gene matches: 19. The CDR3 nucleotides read TGTGCCAGCAGCGCCCGGACCGCCCGACGACTAGCGGGATTTGAGCAGTACTTC. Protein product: CASSARTARRLAGFEQYF.

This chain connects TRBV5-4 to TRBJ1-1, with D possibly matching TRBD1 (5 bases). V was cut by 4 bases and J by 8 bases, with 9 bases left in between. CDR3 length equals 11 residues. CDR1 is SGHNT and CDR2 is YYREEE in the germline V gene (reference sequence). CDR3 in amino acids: CASSGGDEAFF. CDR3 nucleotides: TGTGCCAGCAGCGGCGGGGACGAAGCTTTCTTT.

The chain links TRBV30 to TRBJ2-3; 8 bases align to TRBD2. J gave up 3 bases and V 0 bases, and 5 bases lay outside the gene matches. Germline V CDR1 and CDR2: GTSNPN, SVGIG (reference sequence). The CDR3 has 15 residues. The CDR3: CAWSVHGGRTDTQYF. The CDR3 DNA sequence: TGTGCCTGGAGTGTTCACGGCGGGAGGACAGATACGCAGTATTTT.

DNA for the CDR3: TGTGCCAGCAGCCAAGTCGCAGGGCCATATGGCTACACCTTC. This encodes CASSQVAGPYGYTF. The chain has TRBV14 and TRBJ1-2, with D possibly TRBD1 on 5 matching bases. V lost 1 base to trimming and J lost 5 bases, with 11 bases between them. Germline V gene sequence: CDR1 SGHDN, CDR2 FVKESK. This CDR3 has 14 residues.

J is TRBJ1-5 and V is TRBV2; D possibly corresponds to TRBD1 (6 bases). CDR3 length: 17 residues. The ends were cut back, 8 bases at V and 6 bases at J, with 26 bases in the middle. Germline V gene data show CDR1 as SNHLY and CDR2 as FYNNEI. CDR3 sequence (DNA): TGTGCCAGCCGGAACAACGGGGGGGGCGTAGGAGGTCAGCCCCAGCATTTT. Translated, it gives CASRNNGGGVGGQPQHF.

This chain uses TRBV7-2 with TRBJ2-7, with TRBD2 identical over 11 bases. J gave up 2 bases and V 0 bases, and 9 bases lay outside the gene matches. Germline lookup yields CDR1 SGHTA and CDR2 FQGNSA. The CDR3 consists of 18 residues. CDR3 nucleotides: TGTGCCAGCAGCTTAGCGACCCTATTAGCGGGAGGGCCCTACGAGCAGTACTTC. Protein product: CASSLATLLAGGPYEQYF.

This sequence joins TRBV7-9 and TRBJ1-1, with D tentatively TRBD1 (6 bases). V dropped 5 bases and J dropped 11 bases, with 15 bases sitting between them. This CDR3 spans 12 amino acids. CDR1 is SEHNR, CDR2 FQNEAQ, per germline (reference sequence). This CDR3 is CASSLDRFGAFF. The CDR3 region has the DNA TGTGCCAGCAGCCTTGACAGGTTCGGGGCTTTCTTT.

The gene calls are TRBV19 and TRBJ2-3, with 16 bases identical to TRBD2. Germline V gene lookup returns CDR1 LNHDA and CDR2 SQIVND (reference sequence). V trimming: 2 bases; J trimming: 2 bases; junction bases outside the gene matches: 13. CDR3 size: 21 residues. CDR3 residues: CASSIFSPGTSGRAITDTQYF. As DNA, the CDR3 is TGTGCCAGTAGTATATTCTCTCCCGGGACTAGCGGGAGGGCCATCACAGATACGCAGTATTTT.

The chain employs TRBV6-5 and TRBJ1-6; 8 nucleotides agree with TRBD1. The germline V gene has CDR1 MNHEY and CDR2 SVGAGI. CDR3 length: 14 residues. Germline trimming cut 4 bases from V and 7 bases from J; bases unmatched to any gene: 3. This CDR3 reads CASSFGQGNSPLHF. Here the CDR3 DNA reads TGTGCCAGCAGTTTTGGACAGGGAAATTCACCCCTCCACTTT.

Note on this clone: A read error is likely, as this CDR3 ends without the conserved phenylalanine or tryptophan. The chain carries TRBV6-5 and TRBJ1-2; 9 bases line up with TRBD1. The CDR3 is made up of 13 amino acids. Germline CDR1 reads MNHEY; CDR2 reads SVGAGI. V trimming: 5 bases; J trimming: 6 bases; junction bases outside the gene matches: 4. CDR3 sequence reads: CASSGTGWDGYTV. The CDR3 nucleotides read TGTGCCAGCAGTGGGACAGGGTGGGATGGCTACACCGTC.

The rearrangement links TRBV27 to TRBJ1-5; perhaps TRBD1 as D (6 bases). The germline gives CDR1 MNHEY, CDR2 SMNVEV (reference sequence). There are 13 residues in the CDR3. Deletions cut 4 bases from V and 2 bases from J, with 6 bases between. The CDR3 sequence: CASSWTGNQPQHF. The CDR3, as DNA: TGTGCCAGCAGTTGGACAGGCAATCAGCCCCAGCATTTT.

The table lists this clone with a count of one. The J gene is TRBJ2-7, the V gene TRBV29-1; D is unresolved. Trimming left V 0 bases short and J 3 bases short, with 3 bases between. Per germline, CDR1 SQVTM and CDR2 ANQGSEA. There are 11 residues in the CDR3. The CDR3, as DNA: TGCAGCGTTGAAGATCACTACGAGCAGTACTTC. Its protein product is CSVEDHYEQYF.

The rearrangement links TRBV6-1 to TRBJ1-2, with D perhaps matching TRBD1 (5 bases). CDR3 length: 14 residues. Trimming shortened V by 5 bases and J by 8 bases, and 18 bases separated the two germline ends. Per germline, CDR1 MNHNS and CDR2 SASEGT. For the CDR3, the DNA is TGTGCCAGCAGTCCTACCGGGACTTCCCTAGGCTACACCTTC. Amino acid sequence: CASSPTGTSLGYTF.

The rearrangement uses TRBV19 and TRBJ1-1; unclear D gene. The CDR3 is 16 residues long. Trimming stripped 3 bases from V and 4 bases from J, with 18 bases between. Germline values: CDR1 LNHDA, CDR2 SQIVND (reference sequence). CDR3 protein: CASSILVGGLGTEAFF. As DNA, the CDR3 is TGTGCCAGTAGTATTTTAGTTGGTGGGCTTGGCACTGAAGCTTTCTTT.

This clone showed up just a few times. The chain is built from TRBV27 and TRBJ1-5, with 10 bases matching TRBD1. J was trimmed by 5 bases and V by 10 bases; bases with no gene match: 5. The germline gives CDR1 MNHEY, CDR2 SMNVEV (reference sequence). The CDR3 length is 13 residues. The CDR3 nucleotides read TGTGCCACCAAAGGACAGGGGGATCAGCCCCAGCATTTT. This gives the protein CATKGQGDQPQHF.

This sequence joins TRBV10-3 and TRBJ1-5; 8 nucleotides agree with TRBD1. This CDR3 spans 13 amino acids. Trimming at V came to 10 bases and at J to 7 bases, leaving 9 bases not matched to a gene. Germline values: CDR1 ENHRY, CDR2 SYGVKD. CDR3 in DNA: TGTGCCACCACGGGACAGGAGGGCCAGCCCCAGCATTTT. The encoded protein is CATTGQEGQPQHF.

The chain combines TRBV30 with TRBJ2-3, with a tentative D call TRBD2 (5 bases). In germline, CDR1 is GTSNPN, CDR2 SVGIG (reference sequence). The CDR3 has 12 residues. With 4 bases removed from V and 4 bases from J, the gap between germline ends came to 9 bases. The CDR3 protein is CAWTGLSDTQYF. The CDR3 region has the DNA TGTGCCTGGACAGGACTGTCAGATACGCAGTATTTT.

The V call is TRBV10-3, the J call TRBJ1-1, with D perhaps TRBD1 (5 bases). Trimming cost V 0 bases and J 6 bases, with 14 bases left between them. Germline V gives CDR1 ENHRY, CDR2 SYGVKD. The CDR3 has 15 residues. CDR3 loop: CAISESRAGGPEAFF. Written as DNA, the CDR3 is TGTGCCATCAGTGAGTCGAGGGCGGGGGGTCCTGAAGCTTTCTTT.

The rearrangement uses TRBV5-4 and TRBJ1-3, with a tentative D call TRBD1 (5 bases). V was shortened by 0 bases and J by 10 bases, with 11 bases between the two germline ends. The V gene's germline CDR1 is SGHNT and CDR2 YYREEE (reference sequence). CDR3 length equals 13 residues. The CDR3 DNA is TGTGCCAGCAGCTTGGGCGGGACTCATACCATATATTTT. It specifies CASSLGGTHTIYF. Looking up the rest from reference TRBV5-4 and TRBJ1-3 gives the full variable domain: ETGVTQSPTHLIKTRGQQVTLRCSSQSGHNTVSWYQQALGQGPQFIFQYYREEENGRGNFPPRFSGLQFPNYSSELNVNALELDDSALYLCASSLGGTHTIYFGEGSWLTVV.

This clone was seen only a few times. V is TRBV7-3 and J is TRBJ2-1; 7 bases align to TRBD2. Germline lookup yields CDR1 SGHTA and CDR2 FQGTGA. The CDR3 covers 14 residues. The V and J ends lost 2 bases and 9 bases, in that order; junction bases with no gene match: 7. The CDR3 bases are TGTGCCAGCAGCTTATCGAGCGGGAATTCTGAGCAGTTCTTC. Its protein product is CASSLSSGNSEQFF.

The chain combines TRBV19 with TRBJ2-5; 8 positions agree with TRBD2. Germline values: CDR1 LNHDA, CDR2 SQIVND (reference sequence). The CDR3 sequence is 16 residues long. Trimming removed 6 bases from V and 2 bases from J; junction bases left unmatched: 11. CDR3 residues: CASSSVSGGRQETQYF. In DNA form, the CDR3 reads TGTGCCAGTAGCTCCGTGTCGGGGGGGCGGCAAGAGACCCAGTACTTC.

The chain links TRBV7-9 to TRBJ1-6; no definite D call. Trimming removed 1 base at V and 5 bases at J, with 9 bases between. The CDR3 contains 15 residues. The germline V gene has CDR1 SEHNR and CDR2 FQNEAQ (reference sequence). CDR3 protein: CASSLETGNNSPLHF. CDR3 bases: TGTGCCAGCAGCTTAGAAACGGGGAATAATTCACCCCTCCACTTT.

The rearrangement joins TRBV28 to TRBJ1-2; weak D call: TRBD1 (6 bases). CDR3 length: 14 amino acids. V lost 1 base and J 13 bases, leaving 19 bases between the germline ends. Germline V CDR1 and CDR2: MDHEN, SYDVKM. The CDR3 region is CASSLLGAGRLGTF. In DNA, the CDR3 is TGTGCCAGCAGTTTATTGGGGGCCGGACGGCTTGGCACCTTC.

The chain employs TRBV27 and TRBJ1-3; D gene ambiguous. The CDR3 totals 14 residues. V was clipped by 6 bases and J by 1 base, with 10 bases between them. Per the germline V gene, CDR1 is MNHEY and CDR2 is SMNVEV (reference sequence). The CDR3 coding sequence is TGTGCCAGCAGCCCCTTTGTGTCTGGAAACACCATATATTTT. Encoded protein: CASSPFVSGNTIYF.

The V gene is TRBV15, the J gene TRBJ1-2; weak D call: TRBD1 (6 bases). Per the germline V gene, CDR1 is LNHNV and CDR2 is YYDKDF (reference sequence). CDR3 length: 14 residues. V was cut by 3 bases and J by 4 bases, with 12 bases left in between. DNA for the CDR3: TGTGCCACCAGCAGGAAAGGACAGATCTATGGCTACACCTTC. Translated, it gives CATSRKGQIYGYTF.

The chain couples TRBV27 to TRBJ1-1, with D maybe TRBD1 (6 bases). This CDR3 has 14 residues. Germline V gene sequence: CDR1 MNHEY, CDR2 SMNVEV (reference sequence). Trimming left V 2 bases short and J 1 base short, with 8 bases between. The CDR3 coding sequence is TGTGCCAGCAGTTTACAGGGGACGAACACTGAAGCTTTCTTT. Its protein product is CASSLQGTNTEAFF.

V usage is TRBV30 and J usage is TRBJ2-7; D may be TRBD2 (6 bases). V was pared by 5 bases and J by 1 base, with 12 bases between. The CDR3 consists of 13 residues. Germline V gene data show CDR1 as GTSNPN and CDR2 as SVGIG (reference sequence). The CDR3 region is CAWGRRESYEQYF. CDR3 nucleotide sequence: TGTGCCTGGGGACGGAGGGAATCCTACGAGCAGTACTTC.

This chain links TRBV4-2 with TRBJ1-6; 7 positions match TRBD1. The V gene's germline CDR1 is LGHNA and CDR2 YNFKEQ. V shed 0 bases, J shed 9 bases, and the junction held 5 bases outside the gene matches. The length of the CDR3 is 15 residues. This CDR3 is CASSQDRDSLSPLHF. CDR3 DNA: TGTGCCAGCAGCCAAGATCGGGACAGCCTTTCACCCCTCCACTTT.

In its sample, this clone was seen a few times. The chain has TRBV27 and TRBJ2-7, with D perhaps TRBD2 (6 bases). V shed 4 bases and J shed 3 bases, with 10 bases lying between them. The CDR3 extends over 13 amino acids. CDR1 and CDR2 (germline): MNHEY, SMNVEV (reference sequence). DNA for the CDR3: TGTGCCAGCAGTTCGGGAGTTAGCTACGAGCAGTACTTC. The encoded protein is CASSSGVSYEQYF.